A selection of T cell receptor beta chains follows, all from one sample in a study of post-analysis software for immune sequencing data. MiXCR was run by TCRdb on the PCR reads, yielding one entry per CDR3 protein. The repertoire holds about 770,000 distinct CDR3 sequences, with about half as singletons. The sequencing sample was made of blood. These TCRs come from a girl aged 5-17 years with multiple sclerosis. CDR3s include the opening cysteine and the closing phenylalanine or tryptophan. A D gene is named only where the DNA matches it firmly. A clone size is listed for some rows: how often the clone was seen (once, few, many), or a class if it is expanded.

clone size: few; CDR3 length: 12; J gene: TRBJ2-7; D gene: NA; V gene: TRBV20-1; CDR3 protein: CSAQIRFDEQYF; CDR3 DNA: TGCAGTGCCCAGATACGGTTTGACGAGCAGTACTTC
clone size: NA; CDR3 length: 16; J gene: TRBJ2-3; D gene: NA; V gene: TRBV4-1; CDR3 protein: CASSQDPAVSTDTQYF; CDR3 DNA: TGCGCCAGCAGCCAAGACCCAGCGGTGAGCACAGATACGCAGTATTTT
clone size: few; CDR3 length: 14; J gene: TRBJ2-1; D gene: NA; V gene: TRBV5-6; CDR3 protein: CASNLGGSLNEQFF; CDR3 DNA: TGTGCCAGCAACTTGGGTGGTAGCCTCAATGAGCAGTTCTTC
clone size: once; CDR3 length: 15; J gene: TRBJ2-7; D gene: NA; V gene: TRBV13; CDR3 protein: CASSSRVIRPYEQYF; CDR3 DNA: TGTGCCAGCAGTTCTAGGGTTATACGCCCCTACGAGCAGTACTTC
clone size: NA; CDR3 length: 18; J gene: TRBJ2-4; D gene: NA; V gene: TRBV28; CDR3 protein: CASTHPVGRDLAKNIQYF; CDR3 DNA: TGTGCCAGCACCCACCCGGTCGGGCGGGACTTAGCCAAAAACATTCAGTACTTC
clone size: NA; CDR3 length: 16; J gene: TRBJ2-3; D gene: TRBD2; V gene: TRBV7-3; CDR3 protein: CASSPSGGNSRDTQYF; CDR3 DNA: TGTGCCAGCAGCCCCAGCGGGGGGAATAGCAGGGATACGCAGTATTTT
clone size: NA; CDR3 length: 14; J gene: TRBJ2-1; D gene: NA; V gene: TRBV3-1; CDR3 protein: CASSPLEAYNEQFF; CDR3 DNA: TGTGCCAGCAGCCCTCTAGAGGCCTACAATGAGCAGTTCTTC
clone size: NA; CDR3 length: 14; J gene: TRBJ2-5; D gene: TRBD2; V gene: TRBV25-1; CDR3 protein: CASSPWGGRETQYF; CDR3 DNA: TGTGCCAGCAGTCCCTGGGGGGGTCGGGAGACCCAGTACTTC
clone size: few; CDR3 length: 14; J gene: TRBJ2-1; D gene: NA; V gene: TRBV10-3; CDR3 protein: CAISEVIRNNEQFF; CDR3 DNA: TGTGCCATCAGTGAAGTGATTAGGAACAATGAGCAGTTCTTC
clone size: few; CDR3 length: 13; J gene: TRBJ1-5; D gene: TRBD1; V gene: TRBV29-1; CDR3 protein: CSVVDRGNQPQHF; CDR3 DNA: TGCAGCGTTGTGGACAGGGGCAATCAGCCCCAGCATTTT
clone size: NA; CDR3 length: 15; J gene: TRBJ2-1; D gene: NA; V gene: TRBV29-1; CDR3 protein: CSVELAEGVTNEQFF; CDR3 DNA: TGCAGCGTTGAACTCGCCGAGGGGGTTACCAATGAGCAGTTCTTC
clone size: NA; CDR3 length: 13; J gene: TRBJ2-1; D gene: NA; V gene: TRBV29-1; CDR3 protein: CSVEDRVSSEQFF; CDR3 DNA: TGCAGCGTTGAAGACAGGGTATCGAGTGAGCAGTTCTTC
clone size: few; CDR3 length: 15; J gene: TRBJ2-3; D gene: NA; V gene: TRBV11-2; CDR3 protein: CASSLGRGARDTQYF; CDR3 DNA: TGTGCCAGCAGCTTAGGGCGAGGGGCTCGGGATACGCAGTATTTT
clone size: NA; CDR3 length: 15; J gene: TRBJ2-7; D gene: TRBD1; V gene: TRBV12-3/TRBV12-4; CDR3 protein: CASSFGGQGTYEQYF; CDR3 DNA: TGTGCCAGCAGTTTCGGGGGACAGGGGACCTACGAGCAGTACTTC
clone size: NA; CDR3 length: 16; J gene: TRBJ2-7; D gene: TRBD2; V gene: TRBV20-1; CDR3 protein: CSARDKITGGPDEQYF; CDR3 DNA: TGCAGTGCTAGAGATAAGATAACGGGAGGGCCGGACGAGCAGTACTTC
clone size: few; CDR3 length: 14; J gene: TRBJ2-7; D gene: NA; V gene: TRBV5-6; CDR3 protein: CASSFLRDTYEQYF; CDR3 DNA: TGTGCCAGCAGCTTCCTCAGGGACACCTACGAGCAGTACTTC
clone size: few; CDR3 length: 13; J gene: TRBJ1-2; D gene: NA; V gene: TRBV7-9; CDR3 protein: CAGDDPKGYGYTF; CDR3 DNA: TGTGCCGGGGACGACCCGAAAGGCTATGGCTACACCTTC
clone size: few; CDR3 length: 18; J gene: TRBJ2-7; D gene: TRBD2; V gene: TRBV9; CDR3 protein: CASSASGTSRLGYNEQYF; CDR3 DNA: TGTGCCAGCAGCGCCTCCGGGACTAGCCGACTTGGGTATAACGAGCAGTACTTC
clone size: NA; CDR3 length: 14; J gene: TRBJ2-3; D gene: TRBD2; V gene: TRBV20-1; CDR3 protein: CSASLAGSTDTQYF; CDR3 DNA: TGCAGTGCTAGTTTAGCGGGGAGCACAGATACGCAGTATTTT
clone size: once; CDR3 length: 14; J gene: TRBJ2-3; D gene: NA; V gene: TRBV20-1; CDR3 protein: CSARGWGTADTQYF; CDR3 DNA: TGCAGTGCTAGAGGCTGGGGGACGGCAGATACGCAGTATTTT
clone size: NA; CDR3 length: 17; J gene: TRBJ1-5; D gene: NA; V gene: TRBV12-3/TRBV12-4; CDR3 protein: CASSLGQLGKGNQPQHF; CDR3 DNA: TGTGCCAGCAGTTTAGGGCAATTGGGGAAGGGCAATCAGCCCCAGCATTTT
clone size: NA; CDR3 length: 15; J gene: TRBJ1-1; D gene: NA; V gene: TRBV10-3; CDR3 protein: CAISEGDDLNTEAFF; CDR3 DNA: TGTGCCATCAGTGAGGGCGACGACCTGAACACTGAAGCTTTCTTT
clone size: NA; CDR3 length: 14; J gene: TRBJ2-1; D gene: NA; V gene: TRBV7-8; CDR3 protein: CASSRRQDRYEQFF; CDR3 DNA: TGTGCCAGCAGCAGGCGACAGGACCGATATGAGCAGTTCTTC
clone size: few; CDR3 length: 16; J gene: TRBJ2-1; D gene: NA; V gene: TRBV7-9; CDR3 protein: CASSTVGGRAATEQFF; CDR3 DNA: TGTGCCAGCAGTACGGTGGGGGGACGTGCTGCAACTGAGCAGTTCTTC
clone size: few; CDR3 length: 11; J gene: TRBJ1-2; D gene: NA; V gene: TRBV29-1; CDR3 protein: CSDRRGNGYTF; CDR3 DNA: TGCAGCGACCGGAGGGGGAATGGCTACACCTTC
clone size: few; CDR3 length: 14; J gene: TRBJ2-7; D gene: NA; V gene: TRBV9; CDR3 protein: CASSGGVNSYEQYF; CDR3 DNA: TGTGCCAGCAGCGGGGGGGTAAACTCCTACGAGCAGTACTTC
clone size: NA; CDR3 length: 13; J gene: TRBJ2-7; D gene: TRBD1; V gene: TRBV7-2; CDR3 protein: CASSETGRNEQYF; CDR3 DNA: TGTGCCAGCAGCGAGACAGGGCGCAACGAGCAGTACTTC
clone size: NA; CDR3 length: 17; J gene: TRBJ2-1; D gene: TRBD2; V gene: TRBV3-1; CDR3 protein: CASSQDLVAGVYNEQFF; CDR3 DNA: TGTGCCAGCAGCCAAGATCTGGTAGCGGGAGTCTACAATGAGCAGTTCTTC
clone size: NA; CDR3 length: 15; J gene: TRBJ1-4; D gene: NA; V gene: TRBV15; CDR3 protein: CATSRGDATNEKLFF; CDR3 DNA: TGTGCCACCAGCAGGGGAGACGCAACTAATGAAAAACTGTTTTTT
clone size: few; CDR3 length: 13; J gene: TRBJ2-1; D gene: NA; V gene: TRBV18; CDR3 protein: CASSQIGVAEQFF; CDR3 DNA: TGTGCCAGCTCACAAATCGGGGTGGCTGAGCAGTTCTTC
clone size: once; CDR3 length: 17; J gene: TRBJ1-2; D gene: TRBD1; V gene: TRBV6-5; CDR3 protein: CASSSYRPTGVFYGYTF; CDR3 DNA: TGTGCCAGCAGTTCCTACCGCCCGACAGGGGTCTTCTATGGCTACACCTTC
clone size: once; CDR3 length: 15; J gene: TRBJ2-3; D gene: NA; V gene: TRBV4-3; CDR3 protein: CASSQDVAAGDTQYF; CDR3 DNA: TGCGCCAGCAGCCAAGATGTCGCAGCAGGAGATACGCAGTATTTT
clone size: NA; CDR3 length: 16; J gene: TRBJ2-5; D gene: NA; V gene: TRBV9; CDR3 protein: CASSVASALDLGTQYF; CDR3 DNA: TGTGCCAGCAGCGTAGCTTCGGCCCTGGATTTGGGAACCCAGTACTTC
clone size: few; CDR3 length: 15; J gene: TRBJ2-7; D gene: TRBD1; V gene: TRBV12-3/TRBV12-4; CDR3 protein: CASSWGQVSSYEQYF; CDR3 DNA: TGTGCCAGCAGTTGGGGACAGGTCAGCTCCTACGAGCAGTACTTC
clone size: NA; CDR3 length: 17; J gene: TRBJ2-7; D gene: TRBD1; V gene: TRBV12-5; CDR3 protein: CASGLGYDRAIIYEQYF; CDR3 DNA: TGTGCTAGTGGTTTGGGATATGACAGGGCGATCATCTACGAGCAGTACTTC
clone size: many; CDR3 length: 12; J gene: TRBJ2-1; D gene: NA; V gene: TRBV7-9; CDR3 protein: CASSLPGNEQFF; CDR3 DNA: TGTGCCAGCAGCTTACCTGGGAATGAGCAGTTCTTC
clone size: few; CDR3 length: 15; J gene: TRBJ1-2; D gene: TRBD1; V gene: TRBV2; CDR3 protein: CASSSTWTGGDGYTF; CDR3 DNA: TGTGCCAGCAGTTCCACTTGGACAGGGGGGGATGGCTACACCTTC
clone size: NA; CDR3 length: 14; J gene: TRBJ2-1; D gene: NA; V gene: TRBV27; CDR3 protein: CATTVEADDNEQFF; CDR3 DNA: TGTGCCACCACCGTCGAGGCGGATGACAATGAGCAGTTCTTC
clone size: few; CDR3 length: 14; J gene: TRBJ1-1; D gene: NA; V gene: TRBV3-1; CDR3 protein: CASSQGHRNTEAFF; CDR3 DNA: TGTGCCAGCAGCCAAGGACACCGGAACACTGAAGCTTTCTTT
clone size: few; CDR3 length: 14; J gene: TRBJ2-7; D gene: TRBD2; V gene: TRBV29-1; CDR3 protein: CSVVPWEGLYEQYF; CDR3 DNA: TGCAGCGTTGTCCCCTGGGAGGGGCTCTACGAGCAGTACTTC
clone size: few; CDR3 length: 18; J gene: TRBJ2-7; D gene: NA; V gene: TRBV7-6; CDR3 protein: CASSPWVDGVRILGEQYF; CDR3 DNA: TGTGCCAGCAGCCCATGGGTAGACGGAGTGCGTATTTTAGGAGAGCAGTACTTC
clone size: NA; CDR3 length: 15; J gene: TRBJ1-1; D gene: NA; V gene: TRBV5-1; CDR3 protein: CASSTKTGFNTEAFF; CDR3 DNA: TGCGCCAGCAGCACGAAAACAGGATTCAACACTGAAGCTTTCTTT
clone size: NA; CDR3 length: 13; J gene: TRBJ2-7; D gene: NA; V gene: TRBV29-1; CDR3 protein: CSVELGNPYEQYF; CDR3 DNA: TGCAGCGTTGAATTGGGAAACCCCTACGAGCAGTACTTC
clone size: few; CDR3 length: 13; J gene: TRBJ2-3; D gene: TRBD1; V gene: TRBV29-1; CDR3 protein: CSVLTGGEGTQYF; CDR3 DNA: TGCAGCGTTCTGACAGGGGGAGAAGGTACGCAGTATTTT
clone size: NA; CDR3 length: 16; J gene: TRBJ2-3; D gene: NA; V gene: TRBV5-1; CDR3 protein: CASSSLRGTSTDTQYF; CDR3 DNA: TGCGCCAGCAGCTCCCTACGGGGAACTAGCACAGATACGCAGTATTTT
clone size: NA; CDR3 length: 18; J gene: TRBJ1-5; D gene: TRBD1; V gene: TRBV6-1; CDR3 protein: CASSPDRGFPNSNQPQHF; CDR3 DNA: TGTGCCAGCAGCCCCGACAGGGGTTTTCCAAATAGCAATCAGCCCCAGCATTTT
clone size: NA; CDR3 length: 17; J gene: TRBJ1-5; D gene: NA; V gene: TRBV20-1; CDR3 protein: CSARDLAGQANNQPQHF; CDR3 DNA: TGCAGTGCTAGAGACCTTGCGGGGCAGGCGAACAATCAGCCCCAGCATTTT
clone size: NA; CDR3 length: 13; J gene: TRBJ1-2; D gene: NA; V gene: TRBV20-1; CDR3 protein: CSGRDPTNYGYTF; CDR3 DNA: TGCAGTGGAAGGGACCCTACAAACTATGGCTACACCTTC
clone size: NA; CDR3 length: 14; J gene: TRBJ1-4; D gene: NA; V gene: TRBV12-3/TRBV12-4; CDR3 protein: CASRTVGLNEKLFF; CDR3 DNA: TGTGCCAGCAGAACGGTGGGCCTTAATGAAAAACTGTTTTTT
clone size: NA; CDR3 length: 14; J gene: TRBJ1-2; D gene: TRBD1; V gene: TRBV12-3/TRBV12-4; CDR3 protein: CASSSYNRGPGYTF; CDR3 DNA: TGTGCCAGCAGCTCTTACAACAGGGGGCCTGGCTACACCTTC
clone size: many; CDR3 length: 13; J gene: TRBJ2-7; D gene: NA; V gene: TRBV20-1; CDR3 protein: CSAGAEGADEQYF; CDR3 DNA: TGCAGTGCAGGGGCCGAGGGCGCGGACGAGCAGTACTTC
clone size: NA; CDR3 length: 15; J gene: TRBJ1-5; D gene: NA; V gene: TRBV7-2; CDR3 protein: CASSLRSGPNQPQHF; CDR3 DNA: TGTGCCAGCAGCCTCCGGTCAGGGCCCAATCAGCCCCAGCATTTT
clone size: few; CDR3 length: 12; J gene: TRBJ2-3; D gene: NA; V gene: TRBV9; CDR3 protein: CASSIQGHTQYF; CDR3 DNA: TGTGCCAGCAGCATCCAGGGACATACGCAGTATTTT
clone size: NA; CDR3 length: 15; J gene: TRBJ2-5; D gene: NA; V gene: TRBV20-1; CDR3 protein: CSARLPAALGETQYF; CDR3 DNA: TGCAGTGCTAGATTGCCGGCAGCCCTGGGAGAGACCCAGTACTTC
clone size: NA; CDR3 length: 18; J gene: TRBJ2-1; D gene: TRBD2; V gene: TRBV10-3; CDR3 protein: CAISGTSGAADSYNEQFF; CDR3 DNA: TGTGCCATCAGTGGGACTAGCGGGGCGGCCGACTCCTACAATGAGCAGTTCTTC